Listed below are T cell receptor beta chains from one sample, sequenced in a study of T cells in Graves' hyperthyroidism and ophthalmopathy. TCRdb independently ran MiXCR on the multiplex PCR reads; one entry per CDR3 protein. The data hold 370,000 or so distinct CDR3 sequences, with roughly 25% observed a single time. The sample was blood. These receptors were obtained from a man in his fifties with Graves' hyperthyroidism. The CDR3 runs from the conserved cysteine through the conserved F or W. D genes are given only for firm matches. A row's size may be missing; if present it is once, few, many or a size class.

TRBV7-2	-	many	TRBJ2-5	TGTGCCAGCAGCCCAGGGACCCAACCCAATAGGGAGACCCAGTACTTC	CASSPGTQPNRETQYF
TRBV5-1	TRBD2	many	TRBJ2-1	TGCGCCAGCAGCTACGGGCCTCTGGGCCAAACCCAACTAGCGTCTGTTGAGCAGTTCTTC	CASSYGPLGQTQLASVEQFF
TRBV29-1	-	once	TRBJ2-5	TGCAGCGTCCTCCACCCGACCCAAGAGACCCAGTGCTTC	CSVLHPTQETQCF
TRBV4-1	TRBD2	few	TRBJ2-7	TGCGCCAGCAGCCAAGTTGCTAGCGGTATATCCTACGAGCAGTACTTC	CASSQVASGISYEQYF
TRBV20-1	-	-	TRBJ1-1	TGCAGTGCTTTGGGCGTCATGAACACTGAAGCTTTCTTT	CSALGVMNTEAFF
TRBV10-1	TRBD2	few	TRBJ2-7	TGCGCCAGCAGGGAGGGACCGCTAGCGGGCGAGCAGTACTTC	CASREGPLAGEQYF
TRBV7-8	-	many	TRBJ2-7	TGTGCCAGCAGCTTACAGAGCTTCGGTGAGCAGTACTTC	CASSLQSFGEQYF
TRBV20-1	TRBD2	few	TRBJ2-1	TGCAGTGTCCCTAGCGGTTACAATGAGCAGTTCTTC	CSVPSGYNEQFF
TRBV30	-	many	TRBJ1-2	TGTGCCTGGAGTGTATATGGAGGGTATGGCTACACCTTC	CAWSVYGGYGYTF
TRBV19	TRBD1	-	TRBJ2-7	TGTGCCAGTAAACGGGACAGGCTCGACGAGCAGTACTTC	CASKRDRLDEQYF
TRBV28	-	-	TRBJ2-5	TGTGCCAGCAATTTCGGAGGAGGGGAGACCCAGTACTTC	CASNFGGGETQYF
TRBV6-1	-	few	TRBJ2-5	TGTGCCAGCAGTACTGGGCAAAGGACCCAGTACTTC	CASSTGQRTQYF
TRBV29-1	TRBD1	-	TRBJ1-2	TGCAGCGTTGAAGGAACAGGGGGCGGCTATGGCTACACCTTC	CSVEGTGGGYGYTF
TRBV3-1	TRBD2	-	TRBJ2-1	TGTGCCAGCAGCCAAGTGGCTAGCGGGAGTAGAAATGAGCAGTTCTTC	CASSQVASGSRNEQFF